This T cell receptor (beta chain) was captured in a study of neurological immune-mediated disorders. TCRdb fed the 5' RACE reads into MiXCR, producing one record per CDR3 protein. The table has 35,000 to 40,000 distinct CDR3 sequences, about 9.9% seen once. With respect to this clonotype: Its antigen remains unknown. A single base separates this from a much larger clone, so it may be a read error.

The study built sorted libraries from around 1 million CD4+ or CD8+ T cells. Study-level findings and limits: No CDR3 amino acid sequences recurred among expanded clones across subjects, suggesting private repertoires in all groups. The study found the most TCR clonal expansion in HTLV-1-associated myelopathy and the least in multiple sclerosis, below healthy controls.

Deletions cut 1 base from V and 1 base from J, with 7 bases between. The CDR3 consists of 14 residues. Germline V lookup: CDR1 LGHDT, CDR2 YNNKEL (reference sequence). The sample was CD4+ T cells from blood. The rearrangement joins TRBV3-1 to TRBJ1-2; D is undetermined. The TCR sequence derives from a woman aged 25 to 39 with HTLV-1-associated myelopathy (HAM/TSP). For the CDR3, the DNA is TGTGCCAGCAGCCAAGCGCAGAATAACTATGGCTACACCTTC. Protein sequence: CASSQAQNNYGYTF.